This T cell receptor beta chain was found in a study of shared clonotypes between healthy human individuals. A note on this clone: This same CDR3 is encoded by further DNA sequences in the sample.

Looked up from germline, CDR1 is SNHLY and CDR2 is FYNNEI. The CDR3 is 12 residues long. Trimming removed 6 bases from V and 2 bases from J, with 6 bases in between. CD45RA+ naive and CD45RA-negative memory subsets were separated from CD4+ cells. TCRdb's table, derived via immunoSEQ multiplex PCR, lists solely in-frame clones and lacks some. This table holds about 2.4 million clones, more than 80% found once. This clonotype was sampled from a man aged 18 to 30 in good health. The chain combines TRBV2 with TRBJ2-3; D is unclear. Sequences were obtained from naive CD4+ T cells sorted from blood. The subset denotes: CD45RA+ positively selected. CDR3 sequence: CASSVNTDTQYF. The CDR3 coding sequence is TGTGCCAGCAGCGTCAACACAGATACGCAGTATTTT.